The clone carrying this T cell receptor beta chain came up a few times. What it recognizes is unknown. A second PCR of roughly 7 to 11 cycles used a sample-barcoded 5' primer and a J-beta primer mix. TCRdb used MiXCR to reprocess the 5' RACE reads, holding one entry per CDR3 protein. The top ten hold over 10% of the sample, which has 700,000 to 850,000 distinct CDR3 sequences, around 36% seen once. The authors drew ten milliliters of peripheral blood from each donor. This sample is drawn from a study of blood T cells in healthy people across ages. At the level of the study: Using template switching, researchers captured about one barcoded beta molecule for each two T cells.

Overall study results and limits: Strong correlation was found linking TCR beta diversity to naive T cell percentage. Older age went with lower TCR beta diversity per million T cells, in a roughly linear way.

The sequence derives from a young man in good health. The sample consisted of blood.

In nucleotides, the CDR3 is TGTGCCAGCATTACGGACAGCCCTAATGAAAAACTGTTTTTT. It codes for CASITDSPNEKLFF. The V and J genes are TRBV2 and TRBJ1-4; D perhaps matches TRBD1 (6 bases). Trimming stripped 7 bases from V and 3 bases from J, with 12 bases between. In germline, CDR1 is SNHLY, CDR2 FYNNEI. This CDR3 is built from 14 residues.